Shown below are 6 T cell receptor beta chains from a single sample sequenced in a study of cytomegalovirus exposure and HLA in healthy donors. Primers for the PCR totalled 60 Vbeta and 13 Jbeta. Libraries were prepared by immunoSEQ multiplex PCR; TCRdb keeps only in-frame clonotypes and omits some of them. Here the sample spans roughly 130,000 clones, around 80% being singletons. Sequencing used PBMCs. The receptors were gathered from a human donor in good health.

The CDR3 region is CASSPHSRIVNLHEQYF. CDR3 DNA sequence: TGTGCCAGCAGCCCGCACTCGAGAATAGTAAATCTCCACGAGCAGTACTTC. V is TRBV5-5 and J is TRBJ2-7, with D uncertain. Trimming pared 4 bases from V and 5 bases from J, leaving 25 bases between. CDR1 and CDR2 (germline): SGHKS, YYEKEE (reference sequence). The CDR3 has 17 amino acids.

This chain connects TRBV19 to TRBJ2-1; 8 bases align to TRBD2. Germline V CDR1 and CDR2: LNHDA, SQIVND (reference sequence). Trimming cost V 3 bases and J 3 bases; bases outside gene matches: 7. The CDR3 runs to 16 residues. The CDR3 sequence: CASSMEKRGYYNEQFF. The CDR3 DNA sequence: TGTGCCAGTAGTATGGAAAAGCGGGGGTACTACAATGAGCAGTTCTTC.

The chain recombines TRBV7-8 with TRBJ1-5; D may be TRBD1 (6 bases). V shed 4 bases and J shed 4 bases, with 14 bases lying between them. This CDR3 has 15 residues. Looked up from germline, CDR1 is SGHVS and CDR2 is FQNEAQ. The CDR3 coding sequence is TGTGCCAGCAGCTCCACAGGGATCTTTAATCAGCCCCAGCATTTT. This encodes CASSSTGIFNQPQHF.

The genes are TRBV6-6 and TRBJ1-2; TRBD1 aligns across 9 bases. The germline V gene encodes CDR1 MNHNY and CDR2 SVGAGI (reference sequence). The ends lost 7 bases at V and 7 bases at J; junction bases unmatched: 7. The CDR3 runs 13 residues. CDR3 protein: CASTPDRGVGYTF. Here the CDR3 DNA reads TGTGCCAGCACCCCGGACAGGGGAGTTGGCTACACCTTC.

This clone has a single count. As DNA, the CDR3 is TGCGCCAGCAGGTACGCAGGGAAGGTAGAAGCTTTCTTT. This encodes CASRYAGKVEAFF. The chain links TRBV5-1 to TRBJ1-1, with D possibly matching TRBD1 (5 bases). The CDR3 consists of 13 residues. Germline V lookup: CDR1 SGHRS, CDR2 YFSETQ. Deletions cut 5 bases from V and 8 bases from J, with 16 bases between.

The CDR3 DNA sequence: TGTGCCAGCAGCGGGGCGATTGGGGAGCTGTTTTTT. It translates to CASSGAIGELFF. The chain links TRBV9 to TRBJ2-2; D gene unclear. Trimming cost V 3 bases and J 8 bases, with 8 bases left between them. The CDR3 sequence is 12 residues long. Looked up from germline, CDR1 is SGDLS and CDR2 is YYNGEE.